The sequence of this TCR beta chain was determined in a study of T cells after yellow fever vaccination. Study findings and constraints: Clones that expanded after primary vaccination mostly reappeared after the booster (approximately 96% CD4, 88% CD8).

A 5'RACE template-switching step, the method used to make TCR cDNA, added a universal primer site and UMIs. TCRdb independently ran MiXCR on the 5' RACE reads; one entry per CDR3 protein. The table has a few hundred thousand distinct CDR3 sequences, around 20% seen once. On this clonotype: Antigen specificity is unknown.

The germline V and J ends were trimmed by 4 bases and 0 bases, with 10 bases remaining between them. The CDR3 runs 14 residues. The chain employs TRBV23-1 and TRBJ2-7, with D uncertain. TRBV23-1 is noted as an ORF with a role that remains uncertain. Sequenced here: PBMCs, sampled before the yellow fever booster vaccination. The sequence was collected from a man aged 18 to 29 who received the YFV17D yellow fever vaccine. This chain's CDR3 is CASSRGASSYEQYF. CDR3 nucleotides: TGCGCCAGCAGTCGCGGAGCTAGCTCCTACGAGCAGTACTTC.